The 10 T cell receptor beta chains listed next were all sequenced from one sample in a study of human T cells and chemical hapten exposure. The time point: healthy volunteer bleed at 2 weeks. Extraction of total RNA was performed on unfractionated whole blood. MiXCR, run by TCRdb on the RACE reads, gives a single entry per CDR3 protein. Among 85,000 to 95,000 distinct CDR3 sequences listed, about 8.8% were seen once. Sequencing used whole blood. These receptors all stem from a female donor in good health. Some clones in this sample may be carry-over from other donors' samples.

This clonotype was seen many times. V gene TRBV5-1 combines with J gene TRBJ2-2; D uncertain. CDR1 and CDR2 from the germline V gene are SGHRS and YFSETQ. Trimming took off 6 bases at V and 1 base at J, with 10 bases between the two ends. The CDR3 is 14 residues long. The CDR3 DNA sequence: TGCGCCAGCAATTGGGCACTGAACACCGGGGAGCTGTTTTTT. Amino acids: CASNWALNTGELFF.

This clonotype was detected a few times. V usage is TRBV20-1 and J usage is TRBJ2-5; 8 bases match TRBD2. The CDR3 runs to 14 residues. CDR1 DFQATT and CDR2 SNEGSKA come from the germline V gene (reference sequence). V shed 4 bases and J 5 bases; nucleotides not matched to a gene: 9. The CDR3 spells CSAITGTRGETQYF. CDR3 bases: TGCAGTGCTATCACCGGGACTAGGGGTGAGACCCAGTACTTC.

This clonotype has at least ten counts. The chain joins TRBV7-2 to TRBJ1-6; no reliable D call. Trimming pared 5 bases from V and 7 bases from J, leaving 15 bases between. This CDR3 has 15 amino acids. Germline V CDR1 and CDR2: SGHTA, FQGNSA. CDR3 protein: CASSPQDVRNSPLHF. CDR3 DNA: TGTGCCAGCAGCCCCCAGGACGTACGGAATTCACCCCTCCACTTT.

This clonotype was detected a few times. The V gene is TRBV19, the J gene TRBJ2-7; D is possibly TRBD1 (6 bases). Germline CDR1 LNHDA, CDR2 SQIVND (reference sequence). The germline V and J ends were trimmed by 3 bases and 6 bases, with 9 bases remaining between them. The CDR3 is made up of 12 amino acids. Here the CDR3 reads CASSMNRVEQYF. Here the CDR3 DNA reads TGTGCCAGTAGTATGAACAGGGTCGAGCAGTACTTC.

This clonotype was observed a handful of times. The chain carries TRBV7-2 and TRBJ2-5; TRBD2 matches at 11 bases. The germline CDR1 and CDR2 sequences are SGHTA and FQGNSA. CDR3 length: 15 amino acids. The ends lost 5 bases at V and 5 bases at J; junction bases unmatched: 7. CDR3 DNA sequence: TGTGCCAGCAGCCCGTCTAGCGGGAGGTTGGAGACCCAGTACTTC. Amino acid sequence: CASSPSSGRLETQYF. Full variable domain (rest looked up from reference TRBV7-2 and TRBJ2-5): GAGVSQSPSNKVTEKGKDVELRCDPISGHTALYWYRQSLGQGLEFLIYFQGNSAPDKSGLPSDRFSAERTGGSVSTLTIQRTQQEDSAVYLCASSPSSGRLETQYFGPGTRLLVL.

This clonotype has a handful of counts. The chain's CDR3 is CSASKRRDEKLFF. CDR3 sequence (DNA): TGCAGTGCTTCTAAACGACGGGATGAAAAACTGTTTTTT. V is TRBV20-1 and J is TRBJ1-4, with unresolved D. The germline V and J ends were trimmed by 5 bases and 6 bases, with 13 bases remaining between them. CDR1 and CDR2 (germline): DFQATT, SNEGSKA (reference sequence). The CDR3 is made up of 13 amino acids.

This clonotype was counted only a few times. At one end, the junction sequence differs from germline, possibly due to a read error. This chain joins TRBV4-3 and TRBJ1-2; no clear D. This CDR3 contains 15 residues. Germline V CDR1 and CDR2: LGHNA, YSLEER. The CDR3 nucleotides read TGCGCCAACAGCCAAGATCTAAGGGCTGTCTATGGCTACACCTTC. It specifies CANSQDLRAVYGYTF.

This clonotype was seen ten or more times. The CDR3 loop is CASSSYRTGGRETQYF. The CDR3, as DNA: TGTGCCAGCAGCTCCTACAGGACAGGGGGCAGAGAGACCCAGTACTTC. The chain combines TRBV7-2 with TRBJ2-5; TRBD1 aligns across 11 bases. The germline V gene has CDR1 SGHTA and CDR2 FQGNSA. This CDR3 has 16 amino acids. J gave up 4 bases and V 4 bases, and 8 bases lay outside the gene matches.

The rearrangement links TRBV6-2 or TRBV6-3 to TRBJ2-3; 12 nucleotides line up with TRBD2. J lost 3 bases, V lost 6 bases, and 4 bases had no gene match. This CDR3 is built from 15 residues. The germline V gene encodes CDR1 MNHEY and CDR2 SVGEGT. For the CDR3, the DNA is TGTGCCAGCAGGATAGGGACTAGCGGGACAGATACGCAGTATTTT. It is translated as CASRIGTSGTDTQYF.

V gene TRBV10-3 combines with J gene TRBJ2-1, with D perhaps TRBD1 or TRBD2 (5 bases each). CDR1 and CDR2 from the germline V gene are ENHRY and SYGVKD. This CDR3 spans 14 amino acids. V shed 6 bases and J shed 4 bases, with 13 bases lying between them. CDR3 residues: CAISAWDQYNEQFF. DNA for the CDR3: TGTGCCATCAGCGCGTGGGACCAGTACAATGAGCAGTTCTTC.